This TCR beta chain comes out of a study of blood T cells in healthy people across ages. Study-level points and caveats: Researchers report that TCR beta diversity correlated strongly with naive T cell percentage. The long-lived group displayed more naive CD4+ cells, plus higher diversity, than the aged donors did.

Individuals who donated were healthy Caucasians from Russia aged about 6 to 95. With a J-beta primer mix and a sample-barcoded 5' primer, a second PCR ran about 7 to 12 cycles. Paired-end reads containing CDR3 totaled no fewer than 2.5 million for each sample. TCRdb used MiXCR to reprocess the 5' RACE reads, holding one entry per CDR3 protein. The data show some 1.6 million distinct CDR3 sequences, around 36% seen once. This clonotype appeared a few times. Its matching antigen is unknown. The TCR was taken from a woman in her 30s in good health. Sequenced input: blood.

CDR3 amino acids: CASSGDSGKTYEQYF. CDR3 coding DNA: TGCGCCAGCAGCGGGGACAGCGGGAAGACCTACGAGCAGTACTTC. The chain joins TRBV5-1 to TRBJ2-7; D possibly uses TRBD1 or TRBD2 (7 bases each). CDR3 length equals 15 residues. V lost 4 bases, J lost 2 bases, and 16 bases lay in between. Per germline, CDR1 SGHRS and CDR2 YFSETQ.